The 5 T cell receptor beta chains below come from one sample, sequenced in a study of tumor-infiltrating lymphocytes in primary liver carcinoma. Blood RNA came from unsorted whole blood; germline DNA was also extracted. Total RNA (around 510 ng) served as template for TCR beta cDNA synthesis primed by a constant-region primer. Amplification in three nested multiplex PCR rounds with slightly modified ARM-PCR gave rise to TCR beta libraries. Use of TRBV1-TRBV30 forward primers with a C-beta reverse primer characterized the first two PCR rounds, which lasted about 10 cycles each. TCRdb re-called the multiplex PCR reads through MiXCR, storing one row per CDR3 protein. The repertoire holds about 330,000 distinct CDR3 sequences, with roughly 61% as singletons. The sequencing sample was made of peripheral blood. All receptors come from a man aged 40-49 years with primary liver carcinoma and hepatitis B virus infection.

The genes are TRBV6-4 and TRBJ2-1, with 11 positions matching TRBD1. The CDR3 runs to 13 residues. Germline values: CDR1 MRHNA, CDR2 SNTAGT. V was clipped by 6 bases and J by 6 bases; unmatched bases: 1. The DNA of the CDR3 is TGTGCCAGCAGGGGGACAGGGGGCAATGAGCAGTTCTTC. It codes for CASRGTGGNEQFF.

Notes on this clonotype: A read error may explain this, as a much larger clone is one base away. The chain has TRBV4-2 and TRBJ2-7, with 10 bases aligning to TRBD2. Germline loops: CDR1 LGHNA, CDR2 YNFKEQ. The CDR3 sequence is 14 residues long. V lost 5 bases to trimming and J lost 6 bases; unmatched junction nucleotides: 7. In nucleotides, the CDR3 is TGTGCCAGCAGCAAAGGTAGCGGGAGGAGCGAGCAGTACTTC. Translated, it gives CASSKGSGRSEQYF.

Concerning this clonotype: As the CDR3 is not closed by the conserved phenylalanine or tryptophan, this likely results from a read error. As DNA, the CDR3 is TGTGCCACCCTGGTGGAGGGGGACGAAAAACTGTTTTTG. Its translation: CATLVEGDEKLFL. V gene TRBV6-1 combines with J gene TRBJ1-4; maybe TRBD1 (6 bases). Germline V gene data show CDR1 as MNHNS and CDR2 as SASEGT. The CDR3 totals 13 residues. The ends were cut back, 10 bases at V and 8 bases at J, with 17 bases in the middle.

The V gene is TRBV7-8, the J gene TRBJ2-7; 12 bases line up with TRBD2. Germline V CDR1 and CDR2: SGHVS, FQNEAQ. This CDR3 has 16 amino acids. Trimming cost V 4 bases and J 2 bases; bases outside gene matches: 6. CDR3 nucleotide sequence: TGTGCCAGCAGCTCGCAACTAGCGGGAGGCCCCTACGAGCAGTACTTC. Protein: CASSSQLAGGPYEQYF.

This rearrangement joins TRBV10-3 to TRBJ2-5, with D perhaps TRBD2 (6 bases). The CDR3 is 15 amino acids. In germline, CDR1 is ENHRY, CDR2 SYGVKD. The CDR3 region has the DNA TGTGGCATTAGAGGACATGGGGGAGGACGAGAGACCCAGTACTTC. Its translation is CGIRGHGGGRETQYF.